A selection of T cell receptor beta chains follows, all from one sample in a study of neoadjuvant anti-PD-1 for oral cavity cancer. Sequencing was performed with immunoSEQ multiplex PCR; in TCRdb, only in-frame clones are kept and a portion is missing. The table lists over 60,000 clones, about 86% of them singletons. Sequenced here: PBMCs, sampled after nivolumab (anti-PD-1) treatment. The receptors were gathered from a person aged 35 to 85 with oral cavity squamous cell carcinoma. Each CDR3 is given with its conserved first and last residue. The order of the fields is V gene, D gene, J gene, CDR3 protein, CDR3 DNA. The D gene is left open where the match is weak.

>TRBV9|TRBD1|TRBJ2-3
CASSVGTGEGTQYF
TGTGCCAGCAGCGTTGGGACAGGGGAGGGTACGCAGTATTTT
>TRBV25-1|TRBD1|TRBJ1-5
CASSVGTGNQPQHF
TGTGCCAGCAGTGTTGGGACAGGCAATCAGCCCCAGCATTTT
>TRBV19|NA|TRBJ1-5
CASGSPQPQHF
TGTGCCAGCGGGTCCCCTCAGCCCCAGCATTTT
>TRBV6-5|TRBD1|TRBJ1-2
CASSSDRDTNYGYTF
TGTGCCAGCAGTTCCGACAGGGACACTAACTATGGCTACACCTTC
>TRBV7-9|NA|TRBJ2-1
CASSLRPSREQFF
TGTGCCAGCAGCTTACGGCCCAGTCGTGAGCAGTTCTTC
>TRBV6-1|NA|TRBJ1-3
CASRISSGNTIYF
TGTGCCAGCAGGATCAGCTCTGGAAACACCATATATTTT
>TRBV25-1|NA|TRBJ2-5
CASSRTGGYQETQYF
TGTGCCAGCAGTCGCACAGGCGGGTACCAAGAGACCCAGTACTTC
>TRBV25-1|TRBD2|TRBJ2-7
CASSVSLAGINEQYF
TGTGCCAGCAGTGTTTCACTAGCGGGAATAAACGAGCAGTACTTC
>TRBV30|TRBD2|TRBJ2-7
CAWSARLAGGRLRYF
TGTGCCTGGAGTGCTCGACTAGCGGGAGGGCGGTTGCGGTACTTC
>TRBV7-8|TRBD2|TRBJ2-2
CASSLGTSARGELFF
TGTGCCAGCAGCTTAGGGACTAGCGCCCGGGGGGAGCTGTTTTTT
>TRBV7-7|TRBD1|TRBJ2-1
CASSLDRYNEQFF
TGTGCTAGCAGCTTGGACAGGTACAATGAGCAGTTCTTC
>TRBV27|NA|TRBJ1-2
CASSRQMFMGDYGYTF
TGTGCCAGCAGTAGGCAAATGTTTATGGGTGACTATGGCTACACCTTC
>TRBV19|TRBD1|TRBJ1-5
CASSNGQGSNQPQHF
TGTGCCAGTAGTAATGGACAGGGAAGCAATCAGCCCCAGCATTTT
>TRBV10-1|TRBD1|TRBJ2-2
CASSEGQGRVGELFF
TGCGCCAGCAGTGAGGGACAGGGACGTGTCGGGGAGCTGTTTTTT
>TRBV27|TRBD1|TRBJ1-1
CASSLFFDRATEAFF
TGTGCCAGCAGTTTATTCTTTGACAGGGCCACTGAAGCTTTCTTT
>TRBV7-7|NA|TRBJ1-4
CASSLACHLRRSEKLFF
TGTGCTAGCAGCTTAGCTTGCCATCTAAGACGATCTGAAAAACTGTTTTTT
>TRBV15|NA|TRBJ2-7
CATSRRDLTEQYF
TGTGCCACCAGCAGGCGGGACCTAACGGAGCAGTACTTC
>TRBV7-2|NA|TRBJ2-3
CASSLGGGADTQYF
TGTGCCAGCAGCTTAGGCGGGGGCGCAGATACGCAGTATTTT
>TRBV6-1|NA|TRBJ1-1
CASSDPGMNTEAFF
TGTGCCAGCAGTGATCCGGGCATGAACACTGAAGCTTTCTTT
>TRBV7-2|TRBD2|TRBJ2-1
CASSLMRRGANYNEQFF
TGTGCCAGCAGCTTAATGAGGCGGGGGGCAAACTACAATGAGCAGTTCTTC
>TRBV4-1|TRBD1|TRBJ1-1
CASSQSGTGLPWAEAFF
TGCGCCAGCAGCCAGTCCGGGACAGGGTTACCTTGGGCTGAAGCTTTCTTT
>TRBV6-1|NA|TRBJ1-1
CASSDRGEVNTEAFF
TGTGCCAGCAGTGACCGGGGGGAGGTGAACACTGAAGCTTTCTTT